This T cell receptor (beta chain) was found in a study of cytomegalovirus exposure and HLA in healthy donors. At the level of the study: HLA-typed donors were the source of approximately 85 million unique TCRs, which an early data release held. Study-level findings and limits: The authors reported that TCR beta sequences could predict HLA-A and HLA-B alleles. These predictions were accurate for most subjects in the first cohort. CMV serostatus was the only immune exposure information that was available.

CDR3 length: 18 residues. The germline V gene encodes CDR1 LNHNV and CDR2 YYDKDF (reference sequence). V was cut by 4 bases and J by 0 bases, with 21 bases left in between. Concerning this clone itself: Its antigen is still unknown.

PCR used 60 Vbeta primers and 13 Jbeta primers. The data were produced by immunoSEQ multiplex PCR, yet TCRdb's version contains in-frame clones alone and is incomplete. There are over 100,000 clones in the sample; about 79% occur only once, and 2.5% to 3.5% lies in the top ten. This TCR came from a woman aged 18-29 years in good health and CMV-seropositive. This rearrangement joins TRBV15 to TRBJ1-1, with D unresolved. Sample: PBMCs. The DNA of the CDR3 is TGTGCCACCAGCAAAGAATCGGTCCTTTTTAGCATGAACACTGAAGCTTTCTTT. Amino acid sequence: CATSKESVLFSMNTEAFF.